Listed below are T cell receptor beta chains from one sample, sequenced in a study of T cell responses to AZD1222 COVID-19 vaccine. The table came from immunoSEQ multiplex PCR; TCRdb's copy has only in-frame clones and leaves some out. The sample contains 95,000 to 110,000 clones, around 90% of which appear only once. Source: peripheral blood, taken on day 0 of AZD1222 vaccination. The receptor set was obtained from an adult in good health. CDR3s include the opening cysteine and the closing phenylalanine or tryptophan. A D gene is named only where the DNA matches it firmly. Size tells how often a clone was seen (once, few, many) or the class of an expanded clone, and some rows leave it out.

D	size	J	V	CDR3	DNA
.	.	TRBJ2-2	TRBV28	CASSFTGSIPTGELFF	TGTGCCAGCAGTTTCACAGGCTCAATCCCCACCGGGGAGCTGTTTTTT
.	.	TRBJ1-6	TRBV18	CASSQTSGDNSPLHF	TGTGCCAGCTCTCAAACCTCGGGCGATAATTCACCCCTCCACTTT
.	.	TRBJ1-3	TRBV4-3	CASSQDGGPRSGNTIYF	TGCGCCAGCAGCCAAGACGGCGGCCCCCGCTCTGGAAACACCATATATTTT
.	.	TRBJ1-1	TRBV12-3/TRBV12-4	CASSSRTDTEAFF	TGTGCCAGCAGTTCACGGACTGACACTGAAGCTTTCTTT
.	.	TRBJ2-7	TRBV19	CASSMQGEGTAEQYF	TGTGCCAGTAGTATGCAGGGCGAGGGTACGGCCGAGCAGTACTTC
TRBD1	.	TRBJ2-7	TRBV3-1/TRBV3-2	CASRRGLDYEQYF	TGTGCCAGCAGGAGGGGGCTAGACTACGAGCAGTACTTC
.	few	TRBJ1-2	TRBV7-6	CASSLARWGSNYGYTF	TGTGCCAGCAGCTTAGCGCGTTGGGGATCCAACTATGGCTACACCTTC
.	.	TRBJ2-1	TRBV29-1	CSVLDLYNEQFF	TGCAGCGTTCTCGACCTATACAATGAGCAGTTCTTC
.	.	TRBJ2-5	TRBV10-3	CAIRALREETQYF	TGTGCCATCAGGGCCCTCCGCGAAGAGACCCAGTACTTC
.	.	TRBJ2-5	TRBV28	CASRLSFFVGWETQYF	TGTGCCAGCAGATTGTCTTTCTTTGTGGGTTGGGAGACCCAGTACTTC
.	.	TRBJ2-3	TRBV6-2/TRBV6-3	CASSPYTDTQYF	TGTGCCAGCAGTCCCTACACAGATACGCAGTATTTT
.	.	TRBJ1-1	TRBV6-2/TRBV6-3	CASSRPGPLNTEAFF	TGTGCCAGCAGCCGTCCGGGACCTTTGAACACTGAAGCTTTCTTT
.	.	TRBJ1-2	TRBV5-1	CASSAGFMDYGYTF	TGCGCCAGCAGCGCGGGCTTTATGGACTATGGCTACACCTTC
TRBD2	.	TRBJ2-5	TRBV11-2	CASSPLGGEREGWETQYF	TGTGCCAGCAGCCCCCTCGGGGGGGAGCGGGAGGGCTGGGAGACCCAGTACTTC
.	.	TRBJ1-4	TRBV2	CASGNFAGGDEKLFF	TGTGCCAGCGGGAATTTCGCCGGAGGAGATGAAAAACTGTTTTTT
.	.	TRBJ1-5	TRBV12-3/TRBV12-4	CASSFTDVAQHF	TGTGCCAGCAGTTTTACGGACGTGGCCCAGCATTTT
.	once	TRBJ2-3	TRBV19	CATHRGGPTDTQYF	TGTGCCACTCACAGGGGGGGGCCCACAGATACGCAGTATTTT
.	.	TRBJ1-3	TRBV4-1	CASSQGEGGRNTIYF	TGCGCCAGCAGCCAAGGTGAGGGGGGCCGAAACACCATATATTTT
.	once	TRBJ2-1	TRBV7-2	CASSLPGPYNEQFF	TGTGCCAGCAGCTTACCTGGACCCTACAATGAGCAGTTCTTC
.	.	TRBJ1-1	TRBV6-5	CASSHGALEAFF	TGTGCCAGCAGTCACGGGGCCCTTGAAGCTTTCTTT
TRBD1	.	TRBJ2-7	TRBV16	CASSGQGAQTYEQYF	TGTGCCAGCAGCGGACAGGGGGCTCAAACCTACGAGCAGTACTTC
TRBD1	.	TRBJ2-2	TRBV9	CASGGQGVVTGELFF	TGTGCCAGCGGGGGACAGGGGGTGGTCACCGGGGAGCTGTTTTTT
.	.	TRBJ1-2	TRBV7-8	CASSLGGTLYGYTF	TGTGCCAGCAGCTTAGGAGGGACCCTTTATGGCTACACCTTC
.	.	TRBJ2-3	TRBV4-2	CASSPPLADTQYF	TGTGCCAGCAGCCCGCCCCTAGCCGATACGCAGTATTTT
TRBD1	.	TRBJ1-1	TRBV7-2	CASSLTGGVTEAFF	TGTGCCAGCAGCCTCACAGGGGGCGTCACTGAAGCTTTCTTT
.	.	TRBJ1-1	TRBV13	CASSLGGFWTEAFF	TGTGCCAGCAGCTTGGGCGGGTTTTGGACTGAAGCTTTCTTT
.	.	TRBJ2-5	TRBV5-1	CASSLGGTQETQYF	TGCGCCAGCAGCTTGGGAGGGACACAAGAGACCCAGTACTTC
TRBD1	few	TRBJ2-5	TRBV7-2	CASSIARGQGTQYF	TGTGCCAGCAGCATCGCCAGGGGGCAGGGGACCCAGTACTTC
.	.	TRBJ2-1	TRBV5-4	CASSLELQGYNEQFF	TGTGCCAGCAGCTTGGAACTCCAGGGCTACAATGAGCAGTTCTTC
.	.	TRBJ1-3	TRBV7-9	CASSSQPVGSGNTIYF	TGTGCCAGCAGCTCCCAACCCGTGGGCTCTGGAAACACCATATATTTT
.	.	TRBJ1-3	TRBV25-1	CASSETAYSGNTIYF	TGTGCCAGCAGTGAGACGGCTTACTCTGGAAACACCATATATTTT
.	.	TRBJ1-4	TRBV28	CASRPTGTVNEKLFF	TGTGCCAGCAGACCCACGGGGACGGTGAATGAAAAACTGTTTTTT
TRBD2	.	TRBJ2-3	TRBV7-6	CASSPRSGVGTDTQYF	TGTGCCAGCAGCCCCCGCAGCGGGGTGGGGACAGATACGCAGTATTTT
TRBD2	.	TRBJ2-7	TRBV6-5	CASSYRRSTSVDEQYF	TGTGCCAGCAGTTACCGCCGGTCGACTAGCGTGGACGAGCAGTACTTC
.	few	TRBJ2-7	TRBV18	CASSPRGETYEQYF	TGTGCCAGCTCACCCCGCGGGGAGACCTACGAGCAGTACTTC
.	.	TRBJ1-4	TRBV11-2	CASSLQASNEKLFF	TGTGCCAGCAGCTTGCAGGCTTCTAATGAAAAACTGTTTTTT
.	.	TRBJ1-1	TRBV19	CASMGGYTEAFF	TGTGCCAGTATGGGGGGGTACACTGAAGCTTTCTTT
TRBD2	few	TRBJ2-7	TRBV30	CAWGGRTSGNEQYF	TGTGCCTGGGGGGGTAGGACTAGCGGGAACGAGCAGTACTTC
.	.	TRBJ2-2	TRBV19	CASSIPQNTGELFF	TGTGCCAGTAGTATTCCACAGAACACCGGGGAGCTGTTTTTT
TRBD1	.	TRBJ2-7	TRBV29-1	CSAADRVYEQYF	TGCAGCGCCGCGGACAGGGTGTACGAGCAGTACTTC